This T cell receptor beta chain was obtained from a study of CD8 T cells in Susac syndrome. The V gene end was trimmed by 7 bases and the J gene end by 6 bases; junction bases not matched to a gene: 7. Looked up from germline, CDR1 is SQVTM and CDR2 is ANQGSEA. CDR3 size: 12 residues. The multiple sclerosis control group consisted of treatment-naive patients whose relapsing-remitting disease, which was either stable or active, fulfilled revised McDonald criteria. RNA amounts of about 0.5 to 1 ug underwent reverse transcription with random hexamers. TCRdb called the immunoSEQ multiplex PCR reads again in MiXCR, with one record for every CDR3 protein. This table has 200,000 or so distinct CDR3 sequences, almost 96% appearing once.

This TCR derives from a human donor with multiple sclerosis. Sequenced: CD4+ T cells from PBMCs. The chain is built from TRBV29-1 and TRBJ1-1; 8 bases map to TRBD1. The CDR3 DNA sequence: TGCAGCGCTTCAACAGGGGGGTCTGAAGCTTTCTTT. Translated: CSASTGGSEAFF.